This T cell receptor beta chain derives from a study of shared clonotypes between healthy human individuals. As regards this clone: Its matching antigen is unknown.

This CDR3 is 14 amino acids long. J was trimmed by 5 bases and V by 4 bases; bases with no gene match: 7. Per the germline V gene, CDR1 is SGHNT and CDR2 is YYREEE (reference sequence). Clones were read by immunoSEQ multiplex PCR, and TCRdb kept only the in-frame ones, dropping some. Of about 1 million clones in the sample, roughly 75% were seen once. General study findings and limits: Shared clonotypes: roughly 4.5% naive CD4, around 3.4% naive CD8, around 2.4% memory CD4, roughly 0.4% memory CD8. Only a few donors were included, so the genetic and exposure-history diversity represented was limited.

The V gene is TRBV5-4, the J gene TRBJ2-3; 7 bases align to TRBD1. The source of this sequence is a man aged 18-30 years in good health. The source material was memory CD4+ T cells sorted from blood. The subset was: CD45RA-negative fraction. The CDR3 DNA sequence: TGTGCCAGCAGCCGCAGGACAGGAGGAGATACGCAGTATTTT. It codes for CASSRRTGGDTQYF.